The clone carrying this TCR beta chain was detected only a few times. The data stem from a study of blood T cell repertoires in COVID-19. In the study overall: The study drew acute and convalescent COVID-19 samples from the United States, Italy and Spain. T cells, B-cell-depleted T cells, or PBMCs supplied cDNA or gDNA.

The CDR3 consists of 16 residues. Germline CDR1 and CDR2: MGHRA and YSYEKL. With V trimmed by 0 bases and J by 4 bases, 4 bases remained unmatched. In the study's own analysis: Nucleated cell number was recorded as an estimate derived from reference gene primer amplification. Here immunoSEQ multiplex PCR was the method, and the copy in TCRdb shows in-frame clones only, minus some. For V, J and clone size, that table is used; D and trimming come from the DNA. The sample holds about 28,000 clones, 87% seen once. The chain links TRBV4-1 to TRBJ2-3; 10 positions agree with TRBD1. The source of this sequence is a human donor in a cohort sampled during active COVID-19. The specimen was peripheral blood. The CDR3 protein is CASSQERGQGSDTQYF. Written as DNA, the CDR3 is TGCGCCAGCAGCCAAGAACGGGGACAGGGGTCAGATACGCAGTATTTT.